This entry features one TCR beta chain sequence. The antigen is undetermined. The data were obtained in a study of cytomegalovirus exposure and HLA in healthy donors. V was pared by 3 bases and J by 4 bases, with 7 bases between. Looked up from germline, CDR1 is MDHEN and CDR2 is SYDVKM. CDR3 length: 13 amino acids. Study-level findings and limits: The sole available immune exposure information was CMV serostatus. Analyzed later, association rates of TCRs varied across HLA loci, with DRB1 most and HLA-C fewest. It emerged from a later analysis that several of the most significant clusters appeared to be linked to common viral pathogens. Trimming of TCR beta V- and J-genes showed a link, identified in a later analysis, to a missense DCLRE1C variant.

The PCR was carried out with 60 Vbeta primers and 13 Jbeta primers. Assay used: immunoSEQ multiplex PCR; TCRdb lists only in-frame clones, some missing. The repertoire holds some 140,000 clones, around 79% seen once, with 2.5% to 3.5% in the top ten. Specimen: PBMCs. This receptor was identified in a female donor in good health and CMV-seronegative. V usage is TRBV28 and J usage is TRBJ1-5, with D uncertain. This CDR3 is CASSFAQNQPQHF. The CDR3 nucleotides read TGTGCCAGCAGTTTTGCTCAGAATCAGCCCCAGCATTTT.